The sequence of this TCR beta chain was determined in a study of T cell repertoires in cytomegalovirus infection. The overall study: Both CMV infection and a matching HLA type were indicated by public TCR beta signatures.

Notes on this clonotype: The antigen is unknown.

Study findings and constraints: Cumulated frequencies of public TCR beta families served to identify carriers of CMV plus the relevant HLA. The study found HLA-C-restricted CMV-specific TCR beta clonotypes dominating the ex vivo response.

This CDR3 comprises 14 residues. The V gene lost 0 bases and the J gene lost 5 bases, with 13 bases spanning the gap. Germline CDR1 DFQATT, CDR2 SNEGSKA (reference sequence). TCRdb itself ran the reads through MiXCR, one entry per CDR3 protein. The sample has roughly 310,000 distinct CDR3 sequences, roughly 17% seen once. The sample was PBMCs. The clonotype was recovered from a human donor in good health (CMV status not recorded). Some clones in this sample may be carry-over from other donors' samples. The chain carries TRBV20-1 and TRBJ2-5, with D tentatively TRBD1 (5 bases). CDR3 bases: TGCAGTGCTAGAGATTTTAGGGGCGCGGAGACCCAGTACTTC. Encoded protein: CSARDFRGAETQYF.